This T cell receptor beta chain emerged from a study of blood T cell repertoires in COVID-19. Study as a whole: Sites across the United States, Italy and Spain contributed samples from acute and convalescent COVID-19.

This table comes from immunoSEQ multiplex PCR, and its TCRdb copy is limited to in-frame clones, with some not included. The data show approximately 240,000 clones, roughly 91% seen once. This sequence originates from a man aged 25-45 years with COVID-19, enrolled during active disease. Sequenced sample: peripheral blood.

CDR3 region: CASSETGNSREQYF. The CDR3 nucleotides are TGTGCCAGCAGTGAAACAGGGAATTCTAGGGAGCAGTACTTC. V and J are TRBV2 and TRBJ2-7; tentative D call: TRBD1 (6 bases). CDR1 is SNHLY, CDR2 FYNNEI, per germline. V gave up 2 bases and J gave up 7 bases, with 15 bases separating them. The CDR3 totals 14 residues.